This T cell receptor (beta chain) was sequenced in a study of cytomegalovirus exposure and HLA in healthy donors. Study-wide findings and caveats: It was 150 to 200 TCR beta chains that were listed as cytomegalovirus-associated.

The study ran its PCR with 60 Vbeta and 13 Jbeta primers. The repertoire was sequenced with immunoSEQ multiplex PCR; TCRdb's copy has only in-frame clones and lacks some. The data contain under 150,000 clones, about 85% of them singletons. On this clone itself: The antigen is undetermined.

Donors were nominally healthy when sampled, though unrecorded immune exposures were likely. Trimming took 3 bases from V and 3 from J, leaving 15 bases between them. Germline CDR1 is LNHDA and CDR2 is SQIVND (reference sequence). The CDR3 is 16 residues long. This clonotype originated in a boy aged 5-17 years in good health and CMV-seronegative. The chain is built from TRBV19 and TRBJ1-5, with D unresolved. The specimen sequenced was PBMCs. CDR3 region: CASSIRHWVNNQPQHF. The CDR3 nucleotides are TGTGCCAGTAGTATTAGACACTGGGTAAACAATCAGCCCCAGCATTTT.